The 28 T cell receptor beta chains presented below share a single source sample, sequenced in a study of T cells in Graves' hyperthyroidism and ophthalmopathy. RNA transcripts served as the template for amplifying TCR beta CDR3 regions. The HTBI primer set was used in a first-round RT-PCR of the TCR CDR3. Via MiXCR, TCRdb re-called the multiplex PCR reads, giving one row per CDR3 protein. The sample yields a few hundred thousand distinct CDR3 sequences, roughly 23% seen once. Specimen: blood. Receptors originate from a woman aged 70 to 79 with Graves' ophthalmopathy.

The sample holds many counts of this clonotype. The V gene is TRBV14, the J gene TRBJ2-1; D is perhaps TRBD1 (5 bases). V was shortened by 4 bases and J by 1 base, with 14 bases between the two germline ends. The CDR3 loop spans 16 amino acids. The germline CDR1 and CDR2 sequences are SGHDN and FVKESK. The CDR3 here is CASSRSRRTSYNEQFF. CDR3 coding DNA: TGTGCCAGCAGCCGGTCGAGACGGACATCCTACAATGAGCAGTTCTTC.

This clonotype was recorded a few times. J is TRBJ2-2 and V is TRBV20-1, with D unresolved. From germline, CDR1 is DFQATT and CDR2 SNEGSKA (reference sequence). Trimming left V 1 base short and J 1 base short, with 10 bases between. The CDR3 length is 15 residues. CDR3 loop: CSARALGWNTGELFF. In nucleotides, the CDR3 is TGCAGTGCTAGAGCCTTGGGGTGGAACACCGGGGAGCTGTTTTTT.

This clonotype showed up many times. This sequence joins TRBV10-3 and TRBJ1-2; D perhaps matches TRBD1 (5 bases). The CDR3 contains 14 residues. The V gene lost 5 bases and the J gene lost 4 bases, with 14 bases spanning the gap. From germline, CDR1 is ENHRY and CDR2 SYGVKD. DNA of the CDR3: TGTGCCATCAGTAACAGCCTGGGGCTCTATGGCTACACCTTC. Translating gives CAISNSLGLYGYTF.

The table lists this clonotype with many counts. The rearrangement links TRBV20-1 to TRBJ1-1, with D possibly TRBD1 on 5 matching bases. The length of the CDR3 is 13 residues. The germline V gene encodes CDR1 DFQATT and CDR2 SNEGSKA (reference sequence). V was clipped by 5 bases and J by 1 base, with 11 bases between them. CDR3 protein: CSAGRGTNTEAFF. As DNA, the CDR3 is TGCAGTGCTGGTCGGGGGACGAACACTGAAGCTTTCTTT.

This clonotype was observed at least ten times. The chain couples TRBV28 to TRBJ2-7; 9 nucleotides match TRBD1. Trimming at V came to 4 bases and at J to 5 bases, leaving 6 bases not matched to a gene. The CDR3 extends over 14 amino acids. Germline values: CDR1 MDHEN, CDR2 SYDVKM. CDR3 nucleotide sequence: TGTGCCAGCAGTTCCCTGACAGGGGGGGACGAGCAGTACTTC. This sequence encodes CASSSLTGGDEQYF.

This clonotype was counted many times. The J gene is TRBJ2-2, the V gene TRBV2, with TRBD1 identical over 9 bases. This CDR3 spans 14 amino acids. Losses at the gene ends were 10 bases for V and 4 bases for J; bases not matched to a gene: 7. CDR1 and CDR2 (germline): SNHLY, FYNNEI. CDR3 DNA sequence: TGTGCCACCGGGACAGGGTTGGGCACCGGGGAGCTGTTTTTT. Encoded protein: CATGTGLGTGELFF.

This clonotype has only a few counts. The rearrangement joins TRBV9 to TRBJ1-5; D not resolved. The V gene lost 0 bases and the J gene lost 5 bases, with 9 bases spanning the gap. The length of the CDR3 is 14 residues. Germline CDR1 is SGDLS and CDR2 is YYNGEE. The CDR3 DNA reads TGTGCCAGCAGCGTAGACTGGGAAGATCAGCCCCAGCATTTT. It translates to CASSVDWEDQPQHF.

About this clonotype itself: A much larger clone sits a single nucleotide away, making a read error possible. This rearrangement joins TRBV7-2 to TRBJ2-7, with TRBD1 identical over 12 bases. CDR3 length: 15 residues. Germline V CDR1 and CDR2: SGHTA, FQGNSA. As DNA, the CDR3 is TGTGCCAGCAGCTTAGTTGGGACAGGGGGCTACGAGCGGTACTTC. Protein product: CASSLVGTGGYERYF.

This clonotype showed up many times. This CDR3 is CASSLGLGGSYNEQFF. The CDR3, as DNA: TGTGCCAGCAGTTTAGGACTAGGCGGATCCTACAATGAGCAGTTCTTC. The chain carries TRBV28 and TRBJ2-1, with 7 bases identical to TRBD2. Trimming at V came to 2 bases and at J to 1 base, leaving 5 bases not matched to a gene. Germline V gene sequence: CDR1 MDHEN, CDR2 SYDVKM. The CDR3 spans 16 residues.

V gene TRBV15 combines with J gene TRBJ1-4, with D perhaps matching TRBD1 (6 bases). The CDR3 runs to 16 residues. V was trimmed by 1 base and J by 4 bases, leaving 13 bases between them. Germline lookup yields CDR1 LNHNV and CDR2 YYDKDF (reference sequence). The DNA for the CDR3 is TGTGCCACCAGCAGAGGGGGGGACAAGATTAATGAAAAACTGTTTTTT. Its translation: CATSRGGDKINEKLFF.

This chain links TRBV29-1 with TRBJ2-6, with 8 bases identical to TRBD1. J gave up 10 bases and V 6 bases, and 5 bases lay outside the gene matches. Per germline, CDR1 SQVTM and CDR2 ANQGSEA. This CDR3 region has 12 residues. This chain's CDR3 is CSVTGTGNVLTF. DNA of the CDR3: TGCAGCGTAACTGGGACAGGTAACGTCCTGACTTTC.

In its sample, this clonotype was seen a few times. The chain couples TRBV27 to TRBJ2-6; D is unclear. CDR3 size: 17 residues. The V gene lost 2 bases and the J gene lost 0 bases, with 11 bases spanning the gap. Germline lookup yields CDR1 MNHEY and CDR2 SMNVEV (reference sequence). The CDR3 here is CASSLRQVPSGANVLTF. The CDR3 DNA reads TGTGCCAGCAGTTTAAGGCAGGTCCCCTCTGGGGCCAACGTCCTGACTTTC.

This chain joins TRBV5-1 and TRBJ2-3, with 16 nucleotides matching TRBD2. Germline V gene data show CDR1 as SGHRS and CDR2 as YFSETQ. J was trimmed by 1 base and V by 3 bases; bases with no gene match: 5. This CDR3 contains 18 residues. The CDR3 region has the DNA TGCGCCAGCAGCTCCGGGACTAGCGGGAGGGGGGGCACAGATACGCAGTATTTT. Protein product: CASSSGTSGRGGTDTQYF.

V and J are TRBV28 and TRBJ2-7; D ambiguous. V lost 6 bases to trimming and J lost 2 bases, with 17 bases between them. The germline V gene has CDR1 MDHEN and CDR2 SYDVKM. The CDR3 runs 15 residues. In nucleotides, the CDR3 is TGTGCCAGCAGCCCAGACCCACGGGTAACCTACGAGCAGTACTTC. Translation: CASSPDPRVTYEQYF.

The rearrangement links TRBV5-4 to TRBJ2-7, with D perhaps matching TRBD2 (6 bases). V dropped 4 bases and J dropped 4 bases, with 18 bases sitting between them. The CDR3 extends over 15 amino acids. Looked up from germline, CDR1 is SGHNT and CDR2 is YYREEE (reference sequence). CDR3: CASSVGSGVSYEQYF. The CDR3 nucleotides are TGTGCCAGCAGCGTGGGGTCGGGAGTGAGTTACGAGCAGTACTTC.

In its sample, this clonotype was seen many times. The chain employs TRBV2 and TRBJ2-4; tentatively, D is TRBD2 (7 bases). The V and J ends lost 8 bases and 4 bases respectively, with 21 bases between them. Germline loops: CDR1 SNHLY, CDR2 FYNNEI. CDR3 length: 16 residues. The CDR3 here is CASRNAPGGQKNIQYF. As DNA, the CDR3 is TGTGCCAGCCGCAATGCCCCCGGGGGGCAAAAAAACATTCAGTACTTC.

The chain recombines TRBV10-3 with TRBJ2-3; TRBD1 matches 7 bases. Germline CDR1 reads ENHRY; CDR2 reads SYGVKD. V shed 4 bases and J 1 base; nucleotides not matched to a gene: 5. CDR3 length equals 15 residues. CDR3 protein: CAISGQGFGTDTQYF. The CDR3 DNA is TGTGCCATCAGTGGACAGGGCTTTGGCACAGATACGCAGTATTTT.

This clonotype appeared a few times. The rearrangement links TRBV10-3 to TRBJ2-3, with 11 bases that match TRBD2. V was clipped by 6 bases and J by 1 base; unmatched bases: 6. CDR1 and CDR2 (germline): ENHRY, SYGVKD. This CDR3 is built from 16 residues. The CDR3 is CAIRIQLAGGTDTQYF. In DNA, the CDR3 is TGTGCCATCAGAATACAACTAGCGGGAGGCACAGATACGCAGTATTTT.

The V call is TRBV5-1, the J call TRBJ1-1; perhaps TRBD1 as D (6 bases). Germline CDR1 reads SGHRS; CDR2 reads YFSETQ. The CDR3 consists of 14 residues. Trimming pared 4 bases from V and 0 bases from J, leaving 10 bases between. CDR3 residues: CASSRTALNTEAFF. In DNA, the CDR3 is TGCGCCAGCAGCCGGACAGCCCTGAACACTGAAGCTTTCTTT.

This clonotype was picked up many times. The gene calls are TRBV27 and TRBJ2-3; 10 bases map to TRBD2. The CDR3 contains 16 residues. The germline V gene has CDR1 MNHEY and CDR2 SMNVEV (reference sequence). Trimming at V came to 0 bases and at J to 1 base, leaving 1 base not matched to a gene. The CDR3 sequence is CASSLSGLAGTDTQYF. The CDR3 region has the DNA TGTGCCAGCAGTTTATCTGGACTAGCGGGCACAGATACGCAGTATTTT.

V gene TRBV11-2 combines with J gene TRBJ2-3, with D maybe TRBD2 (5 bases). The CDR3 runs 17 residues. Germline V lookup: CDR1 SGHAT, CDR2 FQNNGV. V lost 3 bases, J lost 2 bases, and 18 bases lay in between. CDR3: CASSFPRENILTDTQYF. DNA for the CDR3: TGTGCCAGCAGCTTTCCGAGGGAGAACATACTCACAGATACGCAGTATTTT. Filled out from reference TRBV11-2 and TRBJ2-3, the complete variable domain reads EAGVAQSPRYKIIEKRQSVAFWCNPISGHATLYWYQQILGQGPKLLIQFQNNGVVDDSQLPKDRFSAERLKGVDSTLKIQPAKLEDSAVYLCASSFPRENILTDTQYFGPGTRLTVL.

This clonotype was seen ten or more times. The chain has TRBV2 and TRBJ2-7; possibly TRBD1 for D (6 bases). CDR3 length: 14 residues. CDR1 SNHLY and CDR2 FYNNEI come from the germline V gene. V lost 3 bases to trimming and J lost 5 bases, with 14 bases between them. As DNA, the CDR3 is TGTGCCAGCAGTGAGATTACAGGGACCCACGAGCAGTACTTC. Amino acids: CASSEITGTHEQYF.

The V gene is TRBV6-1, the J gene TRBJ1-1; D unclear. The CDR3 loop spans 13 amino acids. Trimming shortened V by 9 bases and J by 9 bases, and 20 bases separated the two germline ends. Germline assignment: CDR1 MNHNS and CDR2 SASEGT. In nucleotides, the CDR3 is TGTGCCAGTGGCCTGGAGATGGAACCTAAAGCTTTCTTT. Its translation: CASGLEMEPKAFF.

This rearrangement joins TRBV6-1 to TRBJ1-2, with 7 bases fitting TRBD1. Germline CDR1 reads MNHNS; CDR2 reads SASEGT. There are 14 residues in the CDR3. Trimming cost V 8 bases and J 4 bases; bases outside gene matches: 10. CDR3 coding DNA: TGTGCCAGCTGTCCGACAGGGATGATCTATGGCTACACCTTC. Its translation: CASCPTGMIYGYTF.

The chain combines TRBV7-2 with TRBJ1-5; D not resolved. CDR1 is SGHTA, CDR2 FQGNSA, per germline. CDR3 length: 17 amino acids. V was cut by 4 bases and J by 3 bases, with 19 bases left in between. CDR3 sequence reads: CASSSGSGSGHNQPQHF. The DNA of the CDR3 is TGTGCCAGCAGCTCCGGGTCGGGGAGTGGGCACAATCAGCCCCAGCATTTT.

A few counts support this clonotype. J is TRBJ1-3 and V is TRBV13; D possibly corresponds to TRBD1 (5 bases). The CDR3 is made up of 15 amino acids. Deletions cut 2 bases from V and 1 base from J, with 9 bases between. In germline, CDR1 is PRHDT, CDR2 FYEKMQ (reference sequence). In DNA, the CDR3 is TGTGCCAGCAGCTTACAGGGTTGGTCTGGAAACACCATATATTTT. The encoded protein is CASSLQGWSGNTIYF.

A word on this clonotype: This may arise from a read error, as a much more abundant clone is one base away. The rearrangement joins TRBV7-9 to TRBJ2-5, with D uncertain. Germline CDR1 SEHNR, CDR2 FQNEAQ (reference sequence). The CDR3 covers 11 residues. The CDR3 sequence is CASKVEEAQYF. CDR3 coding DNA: TGTGCCAGCAAGGTTGAAGAGGCCCAGTACTTC.

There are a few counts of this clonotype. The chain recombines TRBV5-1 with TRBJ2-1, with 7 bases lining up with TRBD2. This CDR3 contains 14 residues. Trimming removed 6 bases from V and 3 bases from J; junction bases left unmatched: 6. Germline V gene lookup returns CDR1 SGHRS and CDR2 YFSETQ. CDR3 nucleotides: TGCGCCAGCAAGGGAGGGCCCGACTACAATGAGCAGTTCTTC. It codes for CASKGGPDYNEQFF. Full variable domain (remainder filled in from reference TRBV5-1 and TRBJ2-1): KAGVTQTPRYLIKTRGQQVTLSCSPISGHRSVSWYQQTPGQGLQFLFEYFSETQRNKGNFPGRFSGRQFSNSRSEMNVSTLELGDSALYLCASKGGPDYNEQFFGPGTRLTVL.